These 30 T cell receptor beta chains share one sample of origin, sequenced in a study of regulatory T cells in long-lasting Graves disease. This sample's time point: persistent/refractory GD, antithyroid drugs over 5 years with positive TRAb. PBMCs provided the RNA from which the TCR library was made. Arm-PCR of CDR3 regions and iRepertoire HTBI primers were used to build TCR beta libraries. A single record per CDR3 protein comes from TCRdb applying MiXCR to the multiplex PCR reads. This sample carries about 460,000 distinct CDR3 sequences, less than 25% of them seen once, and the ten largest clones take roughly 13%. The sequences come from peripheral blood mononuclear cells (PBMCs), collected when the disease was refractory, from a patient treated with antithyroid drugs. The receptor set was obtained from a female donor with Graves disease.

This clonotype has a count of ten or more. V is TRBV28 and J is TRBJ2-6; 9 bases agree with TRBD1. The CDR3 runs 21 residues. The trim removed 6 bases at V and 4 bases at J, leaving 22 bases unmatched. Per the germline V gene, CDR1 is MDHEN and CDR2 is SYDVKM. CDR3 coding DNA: TGTGCCAGCAGGCCGTGGGGCGCGGGACAGGGATTTTCGTTGGGGGCCAACGTCCTGACTTTC. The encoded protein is CASRPWGAGQGFSLGANVLTF.

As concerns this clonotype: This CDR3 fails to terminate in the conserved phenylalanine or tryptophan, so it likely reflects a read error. CDR3 nucleotides: TGTGCCAGCAGCTCGAGCGGGGGAAGCTCCTACGAGCAGTACTCC. Protein product: CASSSSGGSSYEQYS. The rearrangement joins TRBV13 to TRBJ2-7; 8 nucleotides match TRBD2. The CDR3 sequence is 15 residues long. CDR1 is PRHDT and CDR2 is FYEKMQ in the germline V gene (reference sequence). With 4 bases clipped from V and 0 bases from J, the junction kept 5 bases outside the gene matches.

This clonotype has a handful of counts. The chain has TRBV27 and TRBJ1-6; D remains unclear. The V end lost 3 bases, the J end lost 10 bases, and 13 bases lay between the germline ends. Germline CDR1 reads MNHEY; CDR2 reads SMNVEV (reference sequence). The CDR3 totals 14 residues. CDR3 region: CASSLGGFQSPLHF. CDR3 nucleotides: TGTGCCAGCAGTTTGGGAGGGTTTCAGTCACCCCTCCACTTT.

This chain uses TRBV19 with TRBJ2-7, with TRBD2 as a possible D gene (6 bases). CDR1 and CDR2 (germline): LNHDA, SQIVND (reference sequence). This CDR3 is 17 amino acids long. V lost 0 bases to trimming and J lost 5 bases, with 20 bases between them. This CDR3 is CASSIERRQGGNNEQYF. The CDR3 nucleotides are TGTGCCAGTAGTATAGAAAGGAGGCAGGGCGGGAACAACGAGCAGTACTTC.

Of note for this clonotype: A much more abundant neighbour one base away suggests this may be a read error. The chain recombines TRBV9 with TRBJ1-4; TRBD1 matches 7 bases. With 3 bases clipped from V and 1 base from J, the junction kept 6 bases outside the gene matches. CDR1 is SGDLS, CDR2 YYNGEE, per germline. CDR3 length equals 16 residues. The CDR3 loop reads CASSGGTAVTNEKLFF. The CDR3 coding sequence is TGTGCCAGCAGCGGCGGGACAGCTGTAACTAATGAAAAACTGTTTTTT.

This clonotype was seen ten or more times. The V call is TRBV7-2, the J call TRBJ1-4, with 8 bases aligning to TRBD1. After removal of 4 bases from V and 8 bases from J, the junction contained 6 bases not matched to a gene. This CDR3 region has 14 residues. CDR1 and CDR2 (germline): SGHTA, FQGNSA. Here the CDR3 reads CASSSGQVREKLFF. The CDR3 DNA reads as TGTGCCAGCAGCTCGGGACAGGTCAGGGAAAAACTGTTTTTT.

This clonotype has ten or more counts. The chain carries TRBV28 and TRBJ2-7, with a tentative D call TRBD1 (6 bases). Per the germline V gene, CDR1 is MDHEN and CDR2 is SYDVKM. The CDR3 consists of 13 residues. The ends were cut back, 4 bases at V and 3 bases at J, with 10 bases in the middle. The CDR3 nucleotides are TGTGCCAGCAGTTCGTCGGACAGCTACGAGCAGTACTTC. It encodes CASSSSDSYEQYF.

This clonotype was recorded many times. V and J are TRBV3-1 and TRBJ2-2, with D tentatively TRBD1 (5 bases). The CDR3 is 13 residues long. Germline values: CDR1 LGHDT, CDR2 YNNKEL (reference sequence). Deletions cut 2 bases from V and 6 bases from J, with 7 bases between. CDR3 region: CASSQSRAGELFF. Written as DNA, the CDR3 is TGTGCCAGCAGCCAAAGCAGGGCCGGGGAGCTGTTTTTT. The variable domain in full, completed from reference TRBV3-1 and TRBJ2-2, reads DTAVSQTPKYLVTQMGNDKSIKCEQNLGHDTMYWYKQDSKKFLKIMFSYNNKELIINETVPNRFSPKSPDKAHLNLHINSLELGDSAVYFCASSQSRAGELFFGEGSRLTVL.

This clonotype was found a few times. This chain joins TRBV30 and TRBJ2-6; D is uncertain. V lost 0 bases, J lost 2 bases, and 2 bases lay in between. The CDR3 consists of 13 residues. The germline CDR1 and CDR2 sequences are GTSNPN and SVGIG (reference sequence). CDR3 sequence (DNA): TGTGCCTGGAGTGTGACTGGGGCCAACGTCCTGACTTTC. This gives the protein CAWSVTGANVLTF. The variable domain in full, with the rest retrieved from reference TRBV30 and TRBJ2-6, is SQTIHQWPATLVQPVGSPLSLECTVEGTSNPNLYWYRQAAGRGLQLLFYSVGIGQISSEVPQNLSASRPQDRQFILSSKKLLLSDSGFYLCAWSVTGANVLTFGAGSRLTVL.

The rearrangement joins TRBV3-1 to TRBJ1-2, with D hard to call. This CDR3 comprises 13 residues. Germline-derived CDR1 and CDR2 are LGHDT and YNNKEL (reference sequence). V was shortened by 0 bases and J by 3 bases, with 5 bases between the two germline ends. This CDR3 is CASSQEGDYGYTF. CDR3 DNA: TGTGCCAGCAGCCAAGAGGGAGACTATGGCTACACCTTC.

The chain's CDR3 is CASSEGKRGSTDTQYF. The CDR3 nucleotides are TGTGCCAGCAGTGAGGGGAAGCGGGGTAGCACAGATACGCAGTATTTT. The chain employs TRBV2 and TRBJ2-3; 7 bases match TRBD2. From germline, CDR1 is SNHLY and CDR2 FYNNEI. V lost 3 bases, J lost 0 bases, and 6 bases stayed unmatched. The length of the CDR3 is 16 residues.

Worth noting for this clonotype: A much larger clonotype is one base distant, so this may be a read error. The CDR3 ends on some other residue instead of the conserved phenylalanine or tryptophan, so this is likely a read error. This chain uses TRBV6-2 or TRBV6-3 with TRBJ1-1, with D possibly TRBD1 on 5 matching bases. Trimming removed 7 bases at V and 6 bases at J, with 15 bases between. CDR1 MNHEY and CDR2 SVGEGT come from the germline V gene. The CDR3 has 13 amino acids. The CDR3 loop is CASTNGGSAEAFL. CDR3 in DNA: TGTGCCAGCACAAACGGGGGAAGTGCTGAAGCTTTCCTT.

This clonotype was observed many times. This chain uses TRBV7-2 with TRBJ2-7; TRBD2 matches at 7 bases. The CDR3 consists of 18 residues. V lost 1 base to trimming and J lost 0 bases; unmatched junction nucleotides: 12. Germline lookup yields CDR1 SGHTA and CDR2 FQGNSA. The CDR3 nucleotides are TGTGCCAGCAGCTTAGATGCGGTAGCGGGCGCTGGCTCCTACGAGCAGTACTTC. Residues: CASSLDAVAGAGSYEQYF.

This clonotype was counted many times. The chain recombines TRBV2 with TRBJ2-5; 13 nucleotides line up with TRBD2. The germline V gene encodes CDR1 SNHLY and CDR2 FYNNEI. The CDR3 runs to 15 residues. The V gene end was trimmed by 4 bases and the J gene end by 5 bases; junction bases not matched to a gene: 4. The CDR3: CASSARLAGGETQYF. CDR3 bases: TGTGCCAGCAGTGCCAGACTAGCGGGAGGCGAGACCCAGTACTTC.

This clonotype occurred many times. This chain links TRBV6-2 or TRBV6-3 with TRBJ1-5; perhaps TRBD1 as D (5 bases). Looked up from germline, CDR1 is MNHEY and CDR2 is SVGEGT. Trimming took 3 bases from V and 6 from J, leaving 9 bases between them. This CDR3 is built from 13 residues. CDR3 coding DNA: TGTGCCAGCAGTTATAGGGGAGGTCAGCCCCAGCATTTT. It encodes CASSYRGGQPQHF.

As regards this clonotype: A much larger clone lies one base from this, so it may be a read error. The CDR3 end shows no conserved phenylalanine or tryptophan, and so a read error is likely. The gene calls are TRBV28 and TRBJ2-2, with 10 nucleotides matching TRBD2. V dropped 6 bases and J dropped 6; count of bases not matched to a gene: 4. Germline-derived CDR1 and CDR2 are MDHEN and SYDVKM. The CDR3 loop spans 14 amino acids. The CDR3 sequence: CASRSSGSSGELFS. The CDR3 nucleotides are TGTGCCAGCAGATCTAGCGGGAGCTCCGGGGAGCTGTTTTCT.

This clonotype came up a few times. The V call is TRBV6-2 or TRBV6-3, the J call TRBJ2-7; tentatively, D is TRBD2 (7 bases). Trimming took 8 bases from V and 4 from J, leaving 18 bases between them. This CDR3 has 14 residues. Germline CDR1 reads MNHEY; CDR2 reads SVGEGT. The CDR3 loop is CASHRGGRPYEQYF. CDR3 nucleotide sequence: TGTGCCAGCCATAGGGGGGGACGGCCTTACGAGCAGTACTTC.

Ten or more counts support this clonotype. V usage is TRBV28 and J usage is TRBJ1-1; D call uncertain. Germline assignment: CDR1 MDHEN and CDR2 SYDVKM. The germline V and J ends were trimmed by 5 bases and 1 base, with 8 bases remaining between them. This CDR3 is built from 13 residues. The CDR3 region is CASSRNANTEAFF. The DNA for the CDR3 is TGTGCCAGCAGTAGGAATGCGAACACTGAAGCTTTCTTT.

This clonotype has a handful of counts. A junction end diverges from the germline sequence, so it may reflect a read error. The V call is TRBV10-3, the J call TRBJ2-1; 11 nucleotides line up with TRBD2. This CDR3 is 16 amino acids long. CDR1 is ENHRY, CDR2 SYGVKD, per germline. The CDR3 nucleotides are TGTGCTATCAGTGATCAAGTAGCGGGGGGGCAGAATGAGCAGTTCTTC. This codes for CAISDQVAGGQNEQFF.

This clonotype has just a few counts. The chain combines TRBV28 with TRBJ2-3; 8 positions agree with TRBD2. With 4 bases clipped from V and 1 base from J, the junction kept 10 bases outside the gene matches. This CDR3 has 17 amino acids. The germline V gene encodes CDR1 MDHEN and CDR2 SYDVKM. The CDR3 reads CASSSPGGARGTDTQYF. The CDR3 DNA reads TGTGCCAGCAGTTCCCCCGGGGGGGCTCGTGGCACAGATACGCAGTATTTT.

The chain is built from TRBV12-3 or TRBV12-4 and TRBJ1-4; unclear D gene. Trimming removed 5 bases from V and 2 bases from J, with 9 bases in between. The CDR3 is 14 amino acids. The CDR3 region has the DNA TGTGCCAGCAGTCACACGGGGACTAATGAAAAACTGTTTTTT. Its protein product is CASSHTGTNEKLFF.

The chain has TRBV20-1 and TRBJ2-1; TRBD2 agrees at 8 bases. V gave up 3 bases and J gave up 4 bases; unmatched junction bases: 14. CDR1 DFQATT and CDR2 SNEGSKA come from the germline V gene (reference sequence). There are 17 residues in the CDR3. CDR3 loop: CSASKLAGDLIYNEQFF. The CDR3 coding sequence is TGCAGTGCTAGTAAGCTAGCGGGTGACTTGATATACAATGAGCAGTTCTTC.

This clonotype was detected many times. CDR3 DNA sequence: TGTGCCAGCAGTTTAACGAAAGCTTTCTTT. Translation gives CASSLTKAFF. The chain joins TRBV12-3 or TRBV12-4 to TRBJ1-1; the D is unclear. Trimming stripped 2 bases from V and 9 bases from J, with 4 bases between. The CDR3 contains 10 residues.

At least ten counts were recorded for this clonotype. The CDR3 spells CASSLGSGQGNSPLHF. CDR3 coding DNA: TGTGCCAGCAGCTTGGGGTCGGGACAGGGGAATTCACCCCTCCACTTT. The J gene is TRBJ1-6, the V gene TRBV11-2; 10 positions match TRBD1. Per germline, CDR1 SGHAT and CDR2 FQNNGV. The junction had 6 bases not matched to a gene; V was cut back by 3 bases and J by 7 bases. CDR3 size: 16 residues. Drawing the rest from reference TRBV11-2 and TRBJ1-6, the complete variable domain is EAGVAQSPRYKIIEKRQSVAFWCNPISGHATLYWYQQILGQGPKLLIQFQNNGVVDDSQLPKDRFSAERLKGVDSTLKIQPAKLEDSAVYLCASSLGSGQGNSPLHFGNGTRLTVT.

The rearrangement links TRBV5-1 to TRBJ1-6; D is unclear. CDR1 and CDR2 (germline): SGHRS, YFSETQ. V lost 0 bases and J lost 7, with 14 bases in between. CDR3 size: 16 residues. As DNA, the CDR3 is TGCGCCAGCAGCTTGGTTGGAGACGTCGGAAATTCACCCCTCCACTTT. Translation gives CASSLVGDVGNSPLHF.

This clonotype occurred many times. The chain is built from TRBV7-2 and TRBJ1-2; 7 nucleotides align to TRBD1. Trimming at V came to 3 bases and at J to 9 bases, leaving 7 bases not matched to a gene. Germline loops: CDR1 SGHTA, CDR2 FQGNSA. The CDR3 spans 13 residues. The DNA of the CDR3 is TGTGCCAGCAGCTTGGGAGGGGGCGAGCGCTACACCTTC. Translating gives CASSLGGGERYTF.

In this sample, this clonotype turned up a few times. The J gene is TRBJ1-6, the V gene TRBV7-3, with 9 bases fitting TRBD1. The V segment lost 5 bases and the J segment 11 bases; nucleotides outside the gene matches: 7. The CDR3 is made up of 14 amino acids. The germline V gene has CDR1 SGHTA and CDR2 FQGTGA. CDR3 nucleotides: TGTGCCAGCAGCCCGGACAGGGGAGTTCCACCCCTCCACTTT. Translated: CASSPDRGVPPLHF. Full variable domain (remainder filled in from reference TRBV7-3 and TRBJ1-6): GAGVSQTPSNKVTEKGKYVELRCDPISGHTALYWYRQSLGQGPEFLIYFQGTGAADDSGLPNDRFFAVRPEGSVSTLKIQRTERGDSAVYLCASSPDRGVPPLHFGNGTRLTVT.

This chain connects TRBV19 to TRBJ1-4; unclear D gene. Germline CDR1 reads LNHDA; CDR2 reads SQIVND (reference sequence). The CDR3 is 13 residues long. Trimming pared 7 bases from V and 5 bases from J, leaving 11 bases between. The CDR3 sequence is CASTTAGNEKLFF. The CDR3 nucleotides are TGTGCCAGTACTACGGCCGGAAATGAAAAACTGTTTTTT.

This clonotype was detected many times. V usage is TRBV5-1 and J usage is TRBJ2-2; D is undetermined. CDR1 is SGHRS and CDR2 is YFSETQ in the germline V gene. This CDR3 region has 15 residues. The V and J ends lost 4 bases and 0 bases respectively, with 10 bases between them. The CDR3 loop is CASSGMAANTGELFF. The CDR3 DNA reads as TGCGCCAGCAGCGGGATGGCGGCGAACACCGGGGAGCTGTTTTTT.

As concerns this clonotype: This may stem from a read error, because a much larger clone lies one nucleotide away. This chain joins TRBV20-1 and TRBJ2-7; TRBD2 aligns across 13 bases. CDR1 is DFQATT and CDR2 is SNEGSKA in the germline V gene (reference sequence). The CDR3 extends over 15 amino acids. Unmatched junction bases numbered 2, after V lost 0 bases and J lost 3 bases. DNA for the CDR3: TGCAGTGCTAGAGATTGGACTAGCGGGGGCTACGAGCAGTACTTC. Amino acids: CSARDWTSGGYEQYF.